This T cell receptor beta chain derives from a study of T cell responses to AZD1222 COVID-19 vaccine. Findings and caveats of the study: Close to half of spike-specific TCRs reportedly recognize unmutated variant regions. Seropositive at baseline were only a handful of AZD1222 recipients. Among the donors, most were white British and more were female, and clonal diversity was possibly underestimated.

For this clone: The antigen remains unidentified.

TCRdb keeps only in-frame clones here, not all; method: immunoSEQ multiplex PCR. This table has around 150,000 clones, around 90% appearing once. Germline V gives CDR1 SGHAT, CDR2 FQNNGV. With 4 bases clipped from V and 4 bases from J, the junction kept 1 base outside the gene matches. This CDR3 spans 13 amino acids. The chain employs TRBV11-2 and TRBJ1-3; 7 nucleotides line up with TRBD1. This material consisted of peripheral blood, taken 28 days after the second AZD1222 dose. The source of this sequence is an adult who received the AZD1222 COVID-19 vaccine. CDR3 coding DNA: TGTGCCAGCAGCTCGGACAGGGGAAACACCATATATTTT. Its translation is CASSSDRGNTIYF.